This entry lists 7 T cell receptor beta chains sequenced from one sample in a study of blood T cells in healthy people across ages. PCR was performed a second time for roughly 7 to 12 cycles using a sample-barcoded 5' primer and a J-beta primer mix. TCRdb itself ran the 5' RACE reads through MiXCR, one entry per CDR3 protein. Of around 820,000 distinct CDR3 sequences in the sample, approximately 25% are singletons; the top ten hold approximately 3.7%. Another study also made use of these data, one on T cells of mothers and their children.

The sample taken for sequencing was blood. Receptors originate from a boy younger than 18 in good health.

The chain employs TRBV27 and TRBJ2-3; 10 bases fit TRBD2. The V and J ends lost 5 bases and 4 bases, in that order; junction bases with no gene match: 12. This CDR3 spans 17 amino acids. CDR1 and CDR2 from the germline V gene are MNHEY and SMNVEV (reference sequence). The CDR3 DNA reads TGTGCCAGCAGTCCAGGACTAGCGGAGGGGTCCGCAGATACGCAGTATTTT. It translates to CASSPGLAEGSADTQYF.

This clonotype was observed a handful of times. V gene TRBV11-2 combines with J gene TRBJ2-5; D is possibly TRBD1 or TRBD2 (5 bases each). The germline V and J ends were trimmed by 2 bases and 1 base, with 8 bases remaining between them. This CDR3 is built from 14 residues. The V gene's germline CDR1 is SGHAT and CDR2 FQNNGV. The CDR3 sequence is CASSLRDPQETQYF. The CDR3 DNA sequence: TGTGCCAGCAGCTTACGGGACCCCCAAGAGACCCAGTACTTC.

This clonotype was detected only a few times. The chain combines TRBV20-1 with TRBJ2-5; 10 bases fit TRBD2. The better agreement between TRBJ2-7 and the DNA end casts doubt on the J call. Germline values: CDR1 DFQATT, CDR2 SNEGSKA (reference sequence). The CDR3 runs 16 residues. The CDR3 bases are TGCAGTGCTCCGGGACTAGCGACAGGGAGAGGCTACGAGCAGTACTTC. This codes for CSAPGLATGRGYEQYF.

This clonotype has a handful of counts. J is TRBJ2-5 and V is TRBV7-2; perhaps TRBD2 as D (6 bases). Matching the DNA end better, TRBJ2-7 makes the J call doubtful. The CDR3 covers 16 residues. In germline, CDR1 is SGHTA, CDR2 FQGNSA. As DNA, the CDR3 is TGTGCCAGCAGCTTAGAGGGCCTAGCGCCCGCCTACGAGCAGTACTTC. It specifies CASSLEGLAPAYEQYF.

The chain combines TRBV7-9 with TRBJ2-4, with D perhaps given as TRBD1 or TRBD2 (5 bases each). The ends were cut back, 5 bases at V and 0 bases at J, with 17 bases in the middle. The CDR3 consists of 17 residues. Germline loops: CDR1 SEHNR, CDR2 FQNEAQ (reference sequence). The CDR3 spells CASSAVPGTVAKNIQYF. The CDR3, as DNA: TGTGCCAGCAGCGCAGTTCCTGGGACGGTAGCCAAAAACATTCAGTACTTC.

The chain recombines TRBV3-1 with TRBJ1-5; tentative D call: TRBD1 (5 bases). This CDR3 spans 15 amino acids. Germline V gives CDR1 LGHDT, CDR2 YNNKEL (reference sequence). Trimming shortened V by 0 bases and J by 3 bases, and 9 bases separated the two germline ends. The CDR3 DNA is TGTGCCAGCAGCCAAGATCCCAGGGCCAATCAGCCCCAGCATTTT. Translated: CASSQDPRANQPQHF.

The rearrangement uses TRBV28 and TRBJ2-7; D is undetermined. The CDR3 sequence is 17 residues long. Trimming shortened V by 1 base and J by 3 bases, and 19 bases separated the two germline ends. The germline gives CDR1 MDHEN, CDR2 SYDVKM. The CDR3 region has the DNA TGTGCCAGCAGTTTATCGGCAACCGGTGACCGATTCTACGAGCAGTACTTC. The encoded protein is CASSLSATGDRFYEQYF.